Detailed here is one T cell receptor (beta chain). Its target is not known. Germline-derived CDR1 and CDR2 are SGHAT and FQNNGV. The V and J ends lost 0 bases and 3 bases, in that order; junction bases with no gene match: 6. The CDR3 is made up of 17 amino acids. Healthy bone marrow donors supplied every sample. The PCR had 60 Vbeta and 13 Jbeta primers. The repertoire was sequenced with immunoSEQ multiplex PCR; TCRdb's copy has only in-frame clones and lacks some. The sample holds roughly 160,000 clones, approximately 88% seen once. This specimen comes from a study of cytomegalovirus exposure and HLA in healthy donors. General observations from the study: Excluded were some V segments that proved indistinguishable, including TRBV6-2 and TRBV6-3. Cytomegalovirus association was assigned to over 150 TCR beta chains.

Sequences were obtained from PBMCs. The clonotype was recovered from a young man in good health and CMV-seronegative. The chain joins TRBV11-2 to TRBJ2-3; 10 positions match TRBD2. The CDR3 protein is CASSLEGAGGMTDTQYF. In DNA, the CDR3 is TGTGCCAGCAGCTTAGAAGGAGCGGGGGGGATGACAGATACGCAGTATTTT.